This T cell receptor (beta chain) came from a study of control samples from healthy donors and cancer patients. TCRdb keeps only in-frame clones here, not all; method: immunoSEQ multiplex PCR. The sample records approximately 100,000 clones, around nine tenths being singletons. What was sequenced was blood. The TCR comes from a man between 25 and 39 years old in good health.

CDR3 amino acids: CSVLTREQFF. The CDR3 DNA reads as TGCAGCGTTCTTACGAGGGAGCAGTTCTTC. The rearrangement links TRBV29-1 to TRBJ2-1, with D hard to call. V gave up 5 bases and J gave up 10 bases, with 9 bases separating them. The CDR3 loop spans 10 amino acids. Germline V gene sequence: CDR1 SQVTM, CDR2 ANQGSEA.